These 15 T cell receptor beta chains were all obtained from the same sample, sequenced in a study of blood T cell repertoires in COVID-19. This table comes from immunoSEQ multiplex PCR, and its TCRdb copy is limited to in-frame clones, with some not included. The profile shows over 250,000 clones, over 75% of them singletons. The sequencing input was PBMCs or T cells enriched from blood (not recorded which). The receptors were sampled from a woman in her 30s who had recovered from COVID-19.

This clone showed up just once. The genes are TRBV4-2 and TRBJ2-3, with 12 nucleotides matching TRBD2. Per the germline V gene, CDR1 is LGHNA and CDR2 is YNFKEQ. The CDR3 has 18 amino acids. The V and J ends lost 0 bases and 2 bases, in that order; junction bases with no gene match: 6. In nucleotides, the CDR3 is TGTGCCAGCAGCCAAGATGCTAGCGGGAGGGCCGACACAGATACGCAGTATTTT. It specifies CASSQDASGRADTDTQYF.

The J gene is TRBJ2-7, the V gene TRBV10-3, with a weak D call TRBD2 (5 bases). The CDR3 length is 14 residues. Germline-derived CDR1 and CDR2 are ENHRY and SYGVKD. With 10 bases removed from V and 0 bases from J, the gap between germline ends came to 16 bases. The CDR3 DNA is TGTGCCACCTCGCCTAGCAGGAGCTCCTACGAGCAGTACTTC. It specifies CATSPSRSSYEQYF.

On this clone itself: A much larger clone differs from this one at a single base, so this may be a read error. Other DNA variants within this sample encode the same CDR3. The chain has TRBV7-2 and TRBJ1-1, with 7 bases identical to TRBD1. Germline loops: CDR1 SGHTA, CDR2 FQGNSA. The trim removed 3 bases at V and 3 bases at J, leaving 1 base unmatched. The CDR3 contains 13 residues. CDR3 sequence (DNA): TGTGCCAGCAGCTTTGACAGGGACACTGAAGCTTTCTTT. Translation gives CASSFDRDTEAFF.

The chain couples TRBV2 to TRBJ1-3; D gene uncertain. CDR1 SNHLY and CDR2 FYNNEI come from the germline V gene. V lost 7 bases to trimming and J lost 0 bases, with 7 bases between them. The length of the CDR3 is 13 residues. CDR3 DNA: TGTGCCAGCATGCGAAGCTCTGGAAACACCATATATTTT. Translating gives CASMRSSGNTIYF.

V is TRBV12-3 or TRBV12-4 and J is TRBJ1-5, with a possible D match to TRBD1 (6 bases). The CDR3 runs 13 residues. V lost 6 bases, J lost 5 bases, and 11 bases lay in between. The CDR3 reads CASRGGGYQPQHF. The CDR3 DNA follows: TGTGCCAGCAGGGGAGGGGGGTATCAGCCCCAGCATTTT.

V and J are TRBV19 and TRBJ2-2; maybe TRBD1 (5 bases). Germline lookup yields CDR1 LNHDA and CDR2 SQIVND (reference sequence). V was trimmed by 5 bases and J by 5 bases, leaving 15 bases between them. This CDR3 region has 15 residues. The CDR3 coding sequence is TGTGCCAGTAGTTCTCCGACAGATTCTACCGGGGAGCTGTTTTTT. Protein: CASSSPTDSTGELFF.

The chain uses TRBV28 and TRBJ2-2; a weak D match, TRBD2 (5 bases). The CDR3 has 15 residues. The ends were cut back, 7 bases at V and 6 bases at J, with 18 bases in the middle. Germline V CDR1 and CDR2: MDHEN, SYDVKM. Here the CDR3 reads CASTQGGDPPGELFF. CDR3 nucleotide sequence: TGTGCCAGCACCCAAGGAGGAGACCCTCCCGGGGAGCTGTTTTTT.

The CDR3 here is CASSNTRGRNTIYF. The CDR3 DNA reads TGTGCCAGCAGCAACACCAGGGGGCGGAACACCATATATTTT. The rearrangement joins TRBV11-2 to TRBJ1-3; TRBD1 matches 8 bases. Unmatched junction bases numbered 7, after V lost 5 bases and J lost 7 bases. This CDR3 is built from 14 residues. In germline, CDR1 is SGHAT, CDR2 FQNNGV.

The chain is built from TRBV11-2 and TRBJ1-3; D ambiguous. CDR3 length: 14 amino acids. From germline, CDR1 is SGHAT and CDR2 FQNNGV. V lost 1 base and J lost 2, with 6 bases in between. For the CDR3, the DNA is TGTGCCAGCAGCTTAGCTCGGGCTGGAAACACCATATATTTT. Amino acid sequence: CASSLARAGNTIYF. The entire variable domain, with the rest obtained from reference TRBV11-2 and TRBJ1-3, is as follows: EAGVAQSPRYKIIEKRQSVAFWCNPISGHATLYWYQQILGQGPKLLIQFQNNGVVDDSQLPKDRFSAERLKGVDSTLKIQPAKLEDSAVYLCASSLARAGNTIYFGEGSWLTVV.

J is TRBJ1-4 and V is TRBV3-1 (or the pseudogene TRBV3-2); D remains ambiguous. This CDR3 has 12 residues. Germline V gives CDR1 LGHDT, CDR2 YNNKEL (reference sequence). V shed 1 base and J shed 12 bases, with 9 bases lying between them. CDR3 coding DNA: TGTGCCAGCAGCCAAGTTGCGCGGCAACTGTTTTTT. Translation gives CASSQVARQLFF.

The chain has TRBV9 and TRBJ2-1, with a possible D match to TRBD2 (5 bases). CDR3 length: 15 amino acids. Between the trimmed V and J ends, which lost 0 bases and 5 bases, there was a span of 12 bases. Germline CDR1 SGDLS, CDR2 YYNGEE. The CDR3 DNA sequence: TGTGCCAGCAGCGTAGGGGGAGCGCGGCACAATGAGCAGTTCTTC. This translates into CASSVGGARHNEQFF. Variable domain in full (rest from reference TRBV9 and TRBJ2-1): DSGVTQTPKHLITATGQRVTLRCSPRSGDLSVYWYQQSLDQGLQFLIQYYNGEERAKGNILERFSAQQFPDLHSELNLSSLELGDSALYFCASSVGGARHNEQFFGPGTRLTVL.

The genes are TRBV27 and TRBJ2-5; D uncertain. This CDR3 has 13 residues. Germline V lookup: CDR1 MNHEY, CDR2 SMNVEV (reference sequence). The V and J ends lost 4 bases and 0 bases respectively, with 6 bases between them. The CDR3, as DNA: TGTGCCAGCAGTTCCCCGTACCAAGAGACCCAGTACTTC. This translates into CASSSPYQETQYF.

V and J are TRBV7-9 and TRBJ1-2; possibly TRBD1 for D (6 bases). Trimming removed 5 bases from V and 3 bases from J, with 13 bases in between. This CDR3 is 14 amino acids long. CDR1 SEHNR and CDR2 FQNEAQ come from the germline V gene (reference sequence). The CDR3 reads CASSSRTGYYGYTF. The CDR3 bases are TGTGCCAGCAGCAGTCGCACAGGGTACTATGGCTACACCTTC. The full variable domain, in which reference TRBV7-9 and TRBJ1-2 provide the parts outside the CDR3, is DTGVSQNPRHKITKRGQNVTFRCDPISEHNRLYWYRQTLGQGPEFLTYFQNEAQLEKSRLLSDRFSAERPKGSFSTLEIQRTEQGDSAMYLCASSSRTGYYGYTFGSGTRLTVV.

The rearrangement uses TRBV24-1 and TRBJ2-1, with D unclear. Trimming cost V 6 bases and J 8 bases, with 16 bases left between them. This CDR3 is built from 14 residues. Germline CDR1 is KGHDR and CDR2 is SFDVKD. The CDR3 DNA reads as TGTGCCACCAGTAAATCCCAGATATTCGATGAGCAGTTCTTC. Translated, it gives CATSKSQIFDEQFF.

The V gene is TRBV11-2, the J gene TRBJ2-3; weak D call: TRBD2 (6 bases). The germline gives CDR1 SGHAT, CDR2 FQNNGV. V lost 5 bases and J lost 5, with 20 bases in between. The CDR3 has 16 residues. CDR3 protein: CASSPPFRRDRDTQYF. DNA for the CDR3: TGTGCCAGCAGCCCCCCGTTTCGGCGGGACCGAGATACGCAGTATTTT.